These T cell receptor beta chains were read from a single sample in a study of tumor-infiltrating lymphocytes in localized non-small cell lung cancer. Produced via immunoSEQ multiplex PCR; TCRdb's table is partial and in-frame only. Here the sample spans about 21,000 clones, approximately 80% being singletons. Specimen: lung tumor tissue. These receptors originate from a human donor with non-small cell lung cancer. Each CDR3 is given with its conserved first and last residue. A D gene is named only where the DNA matches it firmly. Clone sizes are given selectively: once, few, many, or a class where the clone is expanded.

length	V	size	J	D	DNA	CDR3
14	TRBV29-1	-	TRBJ1-1	-	TGCAGCGTTGTTATGTTAGAGGGAGGAACTGAAGCTTTCTTT	CSVVMLEGGTEAFF
13	TRBV5-8	-	TRBJ1-1	-	TGTGCCAGCAGCTTAAGGGTAAAGGAACAAGCTTTCTTT	CASSLRVKEQAFF
14	TRBV6-5	-	TRBJ1-3	-	TGTGCCAGCAGTTCCACAGGGACTGGAAACACCATATATTTT	CASSSTGTGNTIYF
16	TRBV7-9	once	TRBJ2-1	TRBD2	TGTGCCAGCAGCTCGCTAGCGGGAGGCCAAAACAATGAGCAGTTCTTC	CASSSLAGGQNNEQFF
15	TRBV2	-	TRBJ2-5	TRBD2	TGTGCCAGCAGTACCGCCGCGGGAGGGATGGAGACCCAGTACTTC	CASSTAAGGMETQYF
15	TRBV7-6	-	TRBJ2-5	TRBD2	TGTGCCAGCAGCCCCTTAGCGGGAGGTCAAGAGACCCAGTACTTC	CASSPLAGGQETQYF
13	TRBV9	-	TRBJ2-3	-	TGTGCCAGCAGCGTAGGGGGCGGAGATACGCAGTATTTT	CASSVGGGDTQYF
16	TRBV5-8	once	TRBJ1-2	TRBD1	TGTGCCAGCAGCGGCGGGACAGGGACTTATGACTATGGCTACACCTTC	CASSGGTGTYDYGYTF
14	TRBV7-2	few	TRBJ2-1	-	TGTGCCAGCAGCTTAGCCAGAACGGCCAATGAGCAGTTCTTC	CASSLARTANEQFF
15	TRBV5-1	once	TRBJ1-3	-	TGCGCCAGCAGCCCTCAGGGGTCTGCTGGAAACACCATATATTTT	CASSPQGSAGNTIYF
14	TRBV9	-	TRBJ1-1	-	TGTGCCAGCAGCGTAGGCACAGAGAACACTGAAGCTTTCTTT	CASSVGTENTEAFF
15	TRBV19	-	TRBJ2-1	-	TGTGCCAGTAGTATAGCGGCTAGCGCAACTGGCGAGCAGTTCTTC	CASSIAASATGEQFF
15	TRBV2	-	TRBJ2-1	TRBD2	TGTGCCAGCAGGGCCGGGACTAGCGGCTACAATGAGCAGTTCTTC	CASRAGTSGYNEQFF
13	TRBV11-2	-	TRBJ1-1	-	TGTGCCAGCAGCTTAAAGGGGACGACTGAAGCTTTCTTT	CASSLKGTTEAFF
14	TRBV9	-	TRBJ2-7	TRBD1	TGTGCCAGCAGCACCGGACAGGGGGGCTACGAGCAGTACTTC	CASSTGQGGYEQYF
15	TRBV5-1	-	TRBJ2-5	TRBD2	TGCGCCAGCAGCCCGGGGGGACTGGGCCAAGAGACCCAGTACTTC	CASSPGGLGQETQYF
16	TRBV5-6	-	TRBJ2-3	-	TGTGCCAGCAGCTATTGGGGGGGGACATACACAGATACGCAGTATTTT	CASSYWGGTYTDTQYF
11	TRBV29-1	-	TRBJ1-2	-	TGCAGCGTTGAAAGACAGAAGAGCTACACCTTC	CSVERQKSYTF